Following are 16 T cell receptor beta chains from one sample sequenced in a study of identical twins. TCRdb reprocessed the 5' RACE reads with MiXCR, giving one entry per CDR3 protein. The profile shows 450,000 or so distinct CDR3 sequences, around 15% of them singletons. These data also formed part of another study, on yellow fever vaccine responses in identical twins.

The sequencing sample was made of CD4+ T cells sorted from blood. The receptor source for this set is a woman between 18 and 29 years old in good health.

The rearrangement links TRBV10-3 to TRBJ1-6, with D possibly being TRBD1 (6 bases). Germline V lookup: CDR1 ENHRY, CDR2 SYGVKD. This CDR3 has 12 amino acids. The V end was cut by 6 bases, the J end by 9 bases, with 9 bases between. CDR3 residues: CAISTGSSPLHF. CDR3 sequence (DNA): TGTGCCATCAGCACAGGGTCTTCACCCCTCCACTTT.

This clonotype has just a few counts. This CDR3 is CSVGARLTDTQYF. The CDR3 DNA sequence: TGCAGCGTTGGAGCCCGGCTAACAGATACGCAGTATTTT. The chain employs TRBV29-1 and TRBJ2-3, with D unclear. Germline assignment: CDR1 SQVTM and CDR2 ANQGSEA. This CDR3 contains 13 residues. V was pared by 4 bases and J by 3 bases, with 11 bases between.

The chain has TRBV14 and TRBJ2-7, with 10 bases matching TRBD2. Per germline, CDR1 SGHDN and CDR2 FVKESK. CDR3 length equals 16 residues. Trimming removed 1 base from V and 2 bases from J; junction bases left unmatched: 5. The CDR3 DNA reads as TGTGCCAGCAGCCAAGTGGGAGCGGGGGGGGCCTACGAGCAGTACTTC. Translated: CASSQVGAGGAYEQYF.

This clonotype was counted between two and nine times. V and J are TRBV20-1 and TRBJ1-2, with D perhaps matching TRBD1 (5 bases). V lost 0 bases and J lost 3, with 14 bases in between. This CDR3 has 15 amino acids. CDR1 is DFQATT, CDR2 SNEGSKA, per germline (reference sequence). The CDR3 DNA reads TGCAGTGCTAGAGATGTGAGGGGTCCACACTATGGCTACACCTTC. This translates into CSARDVRGPHYGYTF.

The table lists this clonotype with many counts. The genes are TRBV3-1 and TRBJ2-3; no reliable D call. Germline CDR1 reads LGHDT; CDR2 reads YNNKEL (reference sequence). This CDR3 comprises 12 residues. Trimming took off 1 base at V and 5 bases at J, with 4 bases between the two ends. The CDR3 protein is CASSQVEDTQYF. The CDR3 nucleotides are TGTGCCAGCAGCCAAGTGGAAGATACGCAGTATTTT.

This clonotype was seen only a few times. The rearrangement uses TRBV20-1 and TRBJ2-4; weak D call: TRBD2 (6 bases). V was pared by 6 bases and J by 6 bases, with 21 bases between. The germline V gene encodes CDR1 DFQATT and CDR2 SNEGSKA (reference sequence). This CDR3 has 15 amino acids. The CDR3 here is CSALRDSQGRNIQYF. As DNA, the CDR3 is TGCAGTGCCCTACGGGACTCCCAAGGGAGAAACATTCAGTACTTC.

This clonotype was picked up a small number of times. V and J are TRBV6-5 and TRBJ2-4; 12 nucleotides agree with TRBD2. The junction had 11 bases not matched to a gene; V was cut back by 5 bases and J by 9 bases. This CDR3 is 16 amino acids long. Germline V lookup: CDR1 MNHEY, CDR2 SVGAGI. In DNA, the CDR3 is TGTGCCAGCAGTCACCCATCTAGCGGGGGGGCTGGCATTCAGTACTTC. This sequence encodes CASSHPSSGGAGIQYF.

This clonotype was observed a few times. The CDR3 protein is CASSFRGGRETQYF. The DNA of the CDR3 is TGTGCCAGCAGCTTCCGGGGGGGCAGAGAGACCCAGTACTTC. The genes are TRBV7-2 and TRBJ2-5, with 8 bases fitting TRBD2. The CDR3 totals 14 residues. Germline CDR1 and CDR2: SGHTA and FQGNSA. The V and J ends lost 3 bases and 4 bases, in that order; junction bases with no gene match: 4.

Here the CDR3 DNA reads TGTGCCAGCAGTTCCCGGACAGGCTCACCCCTCCACTTT. This sequence encodes CASSSRTGSPLHF. The gene calls are TRBV27 and TRBJ1-6, with 7 bases fitting TRBD1. Trimming removed 4 bases from V and 10 bases from J; junction bases left unmatched: 4. The CDR3 spans 13 residues. Germline V gene sequence: CDR1 MNHEY, CDR2 SMNVEV (reference sequence).

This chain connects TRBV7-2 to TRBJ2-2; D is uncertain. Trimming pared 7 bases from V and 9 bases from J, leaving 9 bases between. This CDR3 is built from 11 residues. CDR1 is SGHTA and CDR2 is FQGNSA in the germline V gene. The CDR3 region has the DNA TGTGCCAGCACCCTGGCCCGGGAGCTGTTTTTT. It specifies CASTLARELFF.

The chain's CDR3 is CASSAAGTGASEQYF. For the CDR3, the DNA is TGTGCCAGCAGTGCCGCCGGGACAGGGGCTAGCGAGCAGTACTTC. This chain links TRBV6-2 or TRBV6-3 with TRBJ2-7, with TRBD1 identical over 10 bases. The CDR3 loop spans 15 amino acids. In germline, CDR1 is MNHEY, CDR2 SVGEGT. The trim removed 5 bases at V and 6 bases at J, leaving 10 bases unmatched.

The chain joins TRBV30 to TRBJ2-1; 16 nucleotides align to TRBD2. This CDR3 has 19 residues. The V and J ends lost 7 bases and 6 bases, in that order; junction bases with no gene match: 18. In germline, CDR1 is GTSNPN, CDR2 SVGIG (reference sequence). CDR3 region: CASYAGLAGGRFRVNEQFF. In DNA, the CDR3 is TGTGCCTCCTACGCGGGACTAGCGGGGGGGCGCTTTCGGGTCAATGAGCAGTTCTTC.

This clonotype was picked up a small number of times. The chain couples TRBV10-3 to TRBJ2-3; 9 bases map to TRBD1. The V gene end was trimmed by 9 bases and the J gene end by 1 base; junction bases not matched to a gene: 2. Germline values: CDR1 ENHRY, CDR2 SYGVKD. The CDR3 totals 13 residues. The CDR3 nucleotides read TGTGCCATGAGGGACAGGGGCACAGATACGCAGTATTTT. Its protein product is CAMRDRGTDTQYF.

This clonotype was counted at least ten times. The CDR3 sequence is CASSPLGYEQFF. CDR3 DNA sequence: TGTGCCAGCAGTCCTCTAGGGTATGAGCAGTTCTTC. The chain combines TRBV12-3 or TRBV12-4 with TRBJ2-1; D call uncertain. The V gene lost 5 bases and the J gene lost 8 bases, with 10 bases spanning the gap. CDR3 length equals 12 residues.

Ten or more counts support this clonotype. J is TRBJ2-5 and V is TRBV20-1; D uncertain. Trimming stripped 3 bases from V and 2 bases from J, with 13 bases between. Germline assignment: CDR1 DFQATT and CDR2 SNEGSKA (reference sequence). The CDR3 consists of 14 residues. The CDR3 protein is CSASLSQKQETQYF. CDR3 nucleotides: TGCAGTGCTAGCCTTAGTCAGAAACAAGAGACCCAGTACTTC.

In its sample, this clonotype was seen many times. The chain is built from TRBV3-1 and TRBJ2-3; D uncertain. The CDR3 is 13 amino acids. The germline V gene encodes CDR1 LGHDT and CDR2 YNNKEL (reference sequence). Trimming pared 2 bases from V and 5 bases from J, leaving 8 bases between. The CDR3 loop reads CASSQIRGDTQYF. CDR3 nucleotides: TGTGCCAGCAGCCAAATCCGCGGAGATACGCAGTATTTT.